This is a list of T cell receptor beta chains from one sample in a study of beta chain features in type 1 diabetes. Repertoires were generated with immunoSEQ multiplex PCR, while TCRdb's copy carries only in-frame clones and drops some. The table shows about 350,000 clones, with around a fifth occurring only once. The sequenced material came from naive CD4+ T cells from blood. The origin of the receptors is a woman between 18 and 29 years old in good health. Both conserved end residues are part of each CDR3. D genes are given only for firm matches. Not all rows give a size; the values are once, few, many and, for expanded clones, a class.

CDR3: CASSLNVQETQYF; DNA: TGTGCCAGCAGTTTAAATGTACAAGAGACCCAGTACTTC; V: TRBV27; J: TRBJ2-5; D: .; size: few; length: 13
CDR3: CASSVRVGYTF; DNA: TGTGCCAGCAGTGTCAGGGTGGGCTACACCTTC; V: TRBV2; J: TRBJ1-2; D: .; size: few; length: 11
CDR3: CASSINRVNEQYF; DNA: TGTGCCAGTAGTATCAACAGGGTAAACGAGCAGTACTTC; V: TRBV19; J: TRBJ2-7; D: .; size: .; length: 13
CDR3: CASSVQVNTEAFF; DNA: TGTGCCAGCAGCGTCCAGGTGAACACTGAAGCTTTCTTT; V: TRBV9; J: TRBJ1-1; D: .; size: .; length: 13
CDR3: CSVETGLSGNTIYF; DNA: TGCAGCGTTGAAACAGGGCTCTCTGGAAACACCATATATTTT; V: TRBV29-1; J: TRBJ1-3; D: .; size: .; length: 14
CDR3: CASSTRDYYNEQFF; DNA: TGTGCCAGCAGCACCCGGGACTACTACAATGAGCAGTTCTTC; V: TRBV7-2; J: TRBJ2-1; D: TRBD2; size: .; length: 14
CDR3: CASSLHGTDYGYTF; DNA: TGTGCCAGCAGTTTACATGGGACAGACTATGGCTACACCTTC; V: TRBV6-5; J: TRBJ1-2; D: TRBD1; size: few; length: 14
CDR3: CASSSTGAGTGELFF; DNA: TGTGCCAGCAGCTCGACAGGGGCGGGAACCGGGGAGCTGTTTTTT; V: TRBV5-4; J: TRBJ2-2; D: TRBD1; size: few; length: 15
CDR3: CASSPSGTTGELFF; DNA: TGTGCCAGCAGCCCGAGCGGGACCACCGGGGAGCTGTTTTTT; V: TRBV7-2; J: TRBJ2-2; D: TRBD2; size: few; length: 14
CDR3: CASSGPRLDYGYTF; DNA: TGTGCCAGCAGTGGGCCCCGCTTGGACTATGGCTACACCTTC; V: TRBV2; J: TRBJ1-2; D: .; size: .; length: 14
CDR3: CAISAVAGSSYNEQFF; DNA: TGTGCCATCAGTGCGGTAGCGGGGAGCTCCTACAATGAGCAGTTCTTC; V: TRBV10-3; J: TRBJ2-1; D: TRBD2; size: few; length: 16
CDR3: CASNSRGGEQFF; DNA: TGTGCCAGCAACAGCAGGGGTGGTGAGCAGTTCTTC; V: TRBV28; J: TRBJ2-1; D: .; size: .; length: 12
CDR3: CASSGTGEETQYF; DNA: TGTGCCAGCAGCGGGACAGGGGAAGAGACCCAGTACTTC; V: TRBV6-5; J: TRBJ2-5; D: TRBD1; size: few; length: 13
CDR3: CASSPGQTPYEQYF; DNA: TGTGCCAGCAGCCCGGGACAGACCCCCTACGAGCAGTACTTC; V: TRBV5-4; J: TRBJ2-7; D: TRBD1; size: .; length: 14
CDR3: CASSVSTGQDSPLHF; DNA: TGTGCCAGCAGCGTCTCGACAGGGCAGGATTCACCCCTCCACTTT; V: TRBV9; J: TRBJ1-6; D: TRBD1; size: .; length: 15
CDR3: CSVSTDIDSTEAFF; DNA: TGCAGCGTTAGCACGGACATTGATAGTACTGAAGCTTTCTTT; V: TRBV29-1; J: TRBJ1-1; D: .; size: .; length: 14
CDR3: CSVRGQGTTGELFF; DNA: TGCAGCGTCAGAGGACAGGGGACCACCGGGGAGCTGTTTTTT; V: TRBV29-1; J: TRBJ2-2; D: TRBD1; size: .; length: 14
CDR3: CASSPPSSIYGYTF; DNA: TGTGCCAGCTCACCACCTTCGTCTATTTATGGCTACACCTTC; V: TRBV18; J: TRBJ1-2; D: .; size: few; length: 14
CDR3: CAWGQGSNEKLFF; DNA: TGTGCCTGGGGACAGGGGTCTAATGAAAAACTGTTTTTT; V: TRBV30; J: TRBJ1-4; D: TRBD1; size: .; length: 13
CDR3: CASSHRQGNEKLFF; DNA: TGTGCCAGCAGTCATAGGCAGGGTAATGAAAAACTGTTTTTT; V: TRBV7-6; J: TRBJ1-4; D: .; size: .; length: 14
CDR3: CASTPDRASAEQYF; DNA: TGTGCCAGCACCCCTGACAGGGCGTCAGCCGAGCAGTACTTC; V: TRBV7-8; J: TRBJ2-7; D: TRBD1; size: .; length: 14
CDR3: CASSLTRDDGYTF; DNA: TGTGCCAGCAGTTTAACCAGGGATGATGGCTACACCTTC; V: TRBV27; J: TRBJ1-2; D: .; size: few; length: 13
CDR3: CASSWTSGTQETQYF; DNA: TGTGCCAGCAGCTGGACTAGCGGTACCCAAGAGACCCAGTACTTC; V: TRBV7-9; J: TRBJ2-5; D: TRBD2; size: .; length: 15
CDR3: CAWTGKGTEAFF; DNA: TGTGCCTGGACGGGGAAGGGCACTGAAGCTTTCTTT; V: TRBV7-9; J: TRBJ1-1; D: .; size: .; length: 12
CDR3: CASSVGQVADTQYF; DNA: TGCGCCAGCAGCGTGGGACAGGTCGCAGATACGCAGTATTTT; V: TRBV5-1; J: TRBJ2-3; D: TRBD1; size: once; length: 14
CDR3: CASSQDQGGEGYTF; DNA: TGCGCCAGCAGCCAAGATCAGGGGGGAGAGGGCTACACCTTC; V: TRBV4-1; J: TRBJ1-2; D: TRBD1; size: .; length: 14
CDR3: CASSSNPRETQYF; DNA: TGTGCCAGCAGTTCTAACCCCCGGGAGACCCAGTACTTC; V: TRBV13; J: TRBJ2-5; D: .; size: few; length: 13